One T cell receptor beta chain is described in this entry. What it binds is not known. Sequencing used immunoSEQ multiplex PCR; TCRdb keeps in-frame clones, though not all of them. The sample has approximately 58,000 clones; 70% to 85% are singletons. The entry originates in a study of OX40 agonist ivuxolimab in advanced cancers. Notes on the study in general: The study found that CD8+ T cells averaged more expanded clones than CD4+.

From germline, CDR1 is MNHNS and CDR2 SASEGT. This CDR3 has 15 residues. V dropped 6 bases and J dropped 4 bases, with 13 bases sitting between them. Sequenced here: CD4+ or CD8+ T cells sorted from blood, sampled in a trial of the OX40 agonist ivuxolimab. The sequence derives from an adult with an advanced solid tumor such as melanoma, head and neck, liver or kidney cancer. V and J are TRBV6-1 and TRBJ2-6, with D maybe TRBD2 (6 bases). Here the CDR3 DNA reads TGTGCCAGCAGGAGGGACTTAACGGGGGCCAACGTCCTGACTTTC. It specifies CASRRDLTGANVLTF.